These T cell receptor beta chains were read from a single sample in a study of PD-L1 blockade in urothelial cancer. Measured with immunoSEQ multiplex PCR; TCRdb has only the in-frame clones, and not every one. The profile covers almost 90,000 clones, with 80% to 85% appearing a single time and around 2.1% taken by the ten largest. Sample: PBMCs, taken around atezolizumab (anti-PD-L1) treatment. Source of these receptors: a man aged 55 to 70 with urothelial cancer. The conserved cysteine and the conserved F or W are not part of the CDR3 here.

len	v_gene	j_gene	CDR3aa
11	TRBV7-2	TRBJ2-4	ASRQSGGNIQY
15	TRBV30	TRBJ2-7	AWSPAGLAGIPYEQY
10	TRBV13	TRBJ2-5	ASSLEGPGQY
10	TRBV25-1	TRBJ2-5	ASSYLQETQY
13	TRBV27	TRBJ2-3	ASSPGLAGTDTQY
13	TRBV7-9	TRBJ2-1	ASSFTGSSYNEQF
14	TRBV7-2	TRBJ1-5	ASSPPGQGASQPQH
13	TRBV15	TRBJ2-7	ATSRGGQGTYEQY
13	TRBV6-6	TRBJ2-7	ASSPLYGAGGVQY
13	TRBV4-1	TRBJ2-7	ASSQPTSGSYEQY
13	TRBV9	TRBJ1-2	ASSPRQGVVYGYT
12	TRBV19	TRBJ1-5	ASSIGGSNQPQH
14	TRBV7-2	TRBJ1-3	ASSGGQLDSGNTIY
12	TRBV11-3	TRBJ2-2	ASSFYRNTGELF
13	TRBV15	TRBJ1-1	ATSRDFAYRGSAF
13	TRBV7-8	TRBJ2-7	ASSSGGLSSYEQY
13	TRBV5-1	TRBJ1-5	ASSLSGNSNQPQH
11	TRBV6-4	TRBJ1-2	ASSEQAGSGYT
9	TRBV30	TRBJ1-6	AWTGLGTLH
14	TRBV4-3	TRBJ2-3	ASSQDLLPSTDTQY
13	TRBV10-3	TRBJ2-1	ATNEGSGVNNEQF
10	TRBV18	TRBJ2-1	ASSPLDNEQF
13	TRBV4-3	TRBJ1-4	ASREVARLNEKLF
15	TRBV19	TRBJ2-3	ASSIFGTSGGADTQY
14	TRBV7-9	TRBJ1-5	ASSPLGGYSNQPQH
14	TRBV28	TRBJ2-6	ASSLGVGTGANVLT
12	TRBV5-4	TRBJ2-1	ASSAGLASDEQF
11	TRBV2	TRBJ2-7	AIRPRGNIEQY
14	TRBV6-5	TRBJ1-2	ASSYPDRYAGYGYT
13	TRBV7-6	TRBJ1-3	ASSLTQGSGNTIY
12	TRBV21-1	TRBJ1-2	ASSKGWVRSGYT
11	TRBV29-1	TRBJ2-5	SVGKGQRETQY
11	TRBV6-6	TRBJ2-1	ASRLGLVNEQF
10	TRBV2	TRBJ1-4	ASTRAAEKLF
12	TRBV6-6	TRBJ2-3	ASSYTTGGSAQY
13	TRBV11-3	TRBJ2-1	ASSLGLATVDEQF
13	TRBV5-1	TRBJ2-7	ASSLAPSLGGEQY
13	TRBV5-1	TRBJ1-6	ASSFSAGGNSPLH
14	TRBV2	TRBJ2-7	ASRLEQGAVPYEQY
14	TRBV7-6	TRBJ2-2	ASSQTSGRRTGELF
13	TRBV19	TRBJ2-7	ASSIGEGHVYEQY
14	TRBV9	TRBJ2-1	ASSVDARGALNEQF
14	TRBV9	TRBJ2-1	ASSVATPSSYNEQF
15	TRBV5-4	TRBJ1-6	ASSYGGTGGGYSPLH
14	TRBV5-1	TRBJ2-5	ASSLDVAGGRETQY
10	TRBV6-5	TRBJ1-2	ASSLRGYGYT
14	TRBV19	TRBJ1-1	ASHKAPSRGNTEAF